The TCR beta chain described here comes from a study of T cells expressing NK-cell markers. Study details: Sorted CD3+CD56-NKG2C+, CD3+CD56+NKG2C+ and CD3+CD56+NKG2C- T cells supplied the TCR beta repertoires. The sequencing cohort of eight donors included seven HCMV-seropositive individuals and one seronegative individual. Findings and limits, study-wide: There were a handful of donors in whom these clonotypes also led the CD3+CD56-NKG2C+ fraction. Evidence did not settle whether expanded NKG2C+ T cell clones targeted HCMV.

As regards this clonotype: Its antigen is undetermined.

One entry per CDR3 protein, without DNA, is what TCRdb gives after re-calling the 5' RACE reads. The listing records 400,000 or so distinct CDR3 sequences. This TCR derives from a woman in her forties or fifties in good health. The sample was blood T cells: a sorted CD56 or NKG2C T cell subset, CD4+ or CD8+ T cells, or bulk PBMC T cells (not recorded which).

The CDR3 region is CSVAGDAGSIHEQYF. This chain uses TRBV29-1 with TRBJ2-7; TCRdb reports TRBD1, a call that lacks DNA to check it against. The V gene's germline CDR1 is SQVTM and CDR2 ANQGSEA. The CDR3 consists of 15 residues.